This T cell receptor (beta chain) originates from a study of cytomegalovirus exposure and HLA in healthy donors. The study, taken as a whole, reports: The study listed some 160 cytomegalovirus-associated TCR beta chains. Rare sequences made up most TCRs, while some public TCRs were found in many donors. Sequence variants that were highly shared formed a cluster that was likely a sequencing artifact.

A note on this clone: Its antigen is not identified.

Researchers ran the PCR with 60 Vbeta and 13 Jbeta primers. Assay: immunoSEQ multiplex PCR; the TCRdb copy retains only in-frame clones and omits some. In the table there are 110,000 to 150,000 clones, roughly 75% of which are singletons. Germline V lookup: CDR1 WSHSY, CDR2 SAAADI. The CDR3 is 15 residues long. Trimming removed 4 bases from V and 2 bases from J, with 12 bases in between. Sequences were obtained from PBMCs. The clonotype originates from a middle-aged man in good health and CMV-seropositive. V is TRBV10-2 and J is TRBJ1-3; weak D call: TRBD1 (6 bases). CDR3 sequence reads: CASSGTTGPGNTIYF. CDR3 nucleotide sequence: TGCGCCAGCAGTGGAACGACAGGACCTGGAAACACCATATATTTT.